One and the same sample provided the 19 T cell receptor beta chains below, sequenced in a study of blood T cell repertoires in COVID-19. Repertoires were generated with immunoSEQ multiplex PCR, while TCRdb's copy carries only in-frame clones and drops some. The sample comprises 110,000 to 150,000 clones, 60% to 80% of which are singletons, and roughly 8.6% rests with the top ten. The sequencing input was peripheral blood. These receptors were taken from a man aged 45-60 years with active or convalescent COVID-19.

The chain joins TRBV2 to TRBJ1-5, with a weak D call TRBD1 (5 bases). The CDR3 consists of 15 residues. Germline V gives CDR1 SNHLY, CDR2 FYNNEI. The ends were cut back, 4 bases at V and 11 bases at J, with 21 bases in the middle. This CDR3 is CASSAQIAGSTTQHF. The CDR3 DNA reads as TGTGCCAGCAGTGCTCAAATCGCAGGGTCAACGACCCAGCATTTT.

In its sample, this clone was seen once. This sequence joins TRBV28 and TRBJ1-5, with D possibly matching TRBD1 (6 bases). Germline V gives CDR1 MDHEN, CDR2 SYDVKM. Trimming cost V 5 bases and J 5 bases, with 10 bases left between them. The CDR3 covers 13 residues. The CDR3 nucleotides are TGTGCCAGCAGTGAACACAGGGATCAGCCCCAGCATTTT. Translating it yields CASSEHRDQPQHF.

This chain links TRBV23-1 with TRBJ2-7, with D unresolved. TRBV23-1 is sorted into the ORF group, with uncertain function. CDR3 length equals 14 residues. V was clipped by 2 bases and J by 5 bases, with 13 bases between them. This CDR3 is CASSQEASVDEQYF. The CDR3 DNA is TGCGCCAGCAGTCAAGAGGCGAGTGTCGACGAGCAGTACTTC.

This rearrangement joins TRBV5-1 to TRBJ1-5, with D possibly being TRBD1 (5 bases). The V gene lost 0 bases and the J gene lost 7 bases, with 11 bases spanning the gap. The germline gives CDR1 SGHRS, CDR2 YFSETQ. CDR3 length: 14 amino acids. CDR3 sequence reads: CASSLEGWGQPQHF. The CDR3 nucleotides are TGCGCCAGCAGCTTGGAGGGGTGGGGCCAGCCCCAGCATTTT. The full variable domain, in which reference TRBV5-1 and TRBJ1-5 provide the parts outside the CDR3, is KAGVTQTPRYLIKTRGQQVTLSCSPISGHRSVSWYQQTPGQGLQFLFEYFSETQRNKGNFPGRFSGRQFSNSRSEMNVSTLELGDSALYLCASSLEGWGQPQHFGDGTRLSIL.

Only one count was recorded for this clone. The CDR3 loop reads CASSLALGESTEAFF. For the CDR3, the DNA is TGTGCCAGCAGCTTAGCGCTCGGGGAGAGCACTGAAGCTTTCTTT. The chain employs TRBV7-8 and TRBJ1-1; D remains ambiguous. The CDR3 contains 15 residues. The V end was cut by 0 bases, the J end by 4 bases, with 12 bases between. Germline V gives CDR1 SGHVS, CDR2 FQNEAQ.

The count of this clone is one. V gene TRBV24-1 combines with J gene TRBJ2-7, with 7 bases lining up with TRBD1. CDR3 length equals 13 residues. Germline assignment: CDR1 KGHDR and CDR2 SFDVKD. After removal of 6 bases from V and 0 bases from J, the junction contained 1 base not matched to a gene. The CDR3: CATSNRGSYEQYF. The CDR3 nucleotides read TGTGCCACCAGTAACAGGGGCTCCTACGAGCAGTACTTC.

The chain carries TRBV9 and TRBJ2-3; 8 nucleotides line up with TRBD2. V shed 4 bases and J 4 bases; nucleotides not matched to a gene: 5. The CDR3 sequence is 14 residues long. Germline V gives CDR1 SGDLS, CDR2 YYNGEE. CDR3 DNA: TGTGCCAGCAGCACCCAGACTAGCGCAGATACGCAGTATTTT. Translation gives CASSTQTSADTQYF.

The genes are TRBV9 and TRBJ1-6; 9 positions match TRBD1. Germline V gene data show CDR1 as SGDLS and CDR2 as YYNGEE. The CDR3 is 15 amino acids. V lost 0 bases, J lost 13 bases, and 8 bases stayed unmatched. This CDR3 is CASSVGGTGLEPLHF. The CDR3 nucleotides are TGTGCCAGCAGCGTAGGTGGGACAGGGCTGGAGCCCCTCCACTTT. Using reference TRBV9 and TRBJ1-6 for the parts outside the CDR3, the full variable domain is DSGVTQTPKHLITATGQRVTLRCSPRSGDLSVYWYQQSLDQGLQFLIQYYNGEERAKGNILERFSAQQFPDLHSELNLSSLELGDSALYFCASSVGGTGLEPLHFGNGTRLTVT.

In this sample, this clone turned up a few times. The genes are TRBV28 and TRBJ2-7, with 13 bases fitting TRBD2. Germline V gives CDR1 MDHEN, CDR2 SYDVKM. This CDR3 has 16 amino acids. V gave up 6 bases and J gave up 4 bases; unmatched junction bases: 9. The DNA for the CDR3 is TGTGCCAGCAGCTTTTTGACTAGCGGGAGGACTTACGAGCAGTACTTC. It translates to CASSFLTSGRTYEQYF.

The chain joins TRBV9 to TRBJ2-3; TRBD2 aligns across 9 bases. The ends lost 0 bases at V and 3 bases at J; junction bases unmatched: 14. Germline V gene sequence: CDR1 SGDLS, CDR2 YYNGEE. The CDR3 consists of 19 residues. CDR3 in amino acids: CASSVEPPGAGGQTDTQYF. CDR3 bases: TGTGCCAGCAGCGTAGAGCCCCCTGGGGCGGGAGGGCAGACAGATACGCAGTATTTT.

The J gene is TRBJ1-2, the V gene TRBV7-2; tentatively, D is TRBD1 (5 bases). Germline CDR1 SGHTA, CDR2 FQGNSA. The CDR3 extends over 13 amino acids. V gave up 8 bases and J gave up 6 bases, with 16 bases separating them. CDR3 DNA: TGTGCCAGCGCCCCCCCCTGGGGGGATGGCTACACCTTC. The encoded protein is CASAPPWGDGYTF.

CDR3 coding DNA: TGTGCCAGCAGCTTAGGGGGGGACTCCTTAAGGGCCCTCTCCTACGAGCAGTACTTC. Protein product: CASSLGGDSLRALSYEQYF. The chain joins TRBV13 to TRBJ2-7; tentatively, D is TRBD2 (6 bases). V was cut by 0 bases and J by 0 bases, with 21 bases left in between. Per the germline V gene, CDR1 is PRHDT and CDR2 is FYEKMQ (reference sequence). This CDR3 has 19 residues.

V and J are TRBV3-1 (or the pseudogene TRBV3-2) and TRBJ2-5; the match to TRBD1 covers 8 bases. CDR1 and CDR2 from the germline V gene are LGHDT and YNNKEL (reference sequence). V dropped 6 bases and J dropped 8; count of bases not matched to a gene: 11. The CDR3 totals 14 residues. In DNA, the CDR3 is TGTGCCAGCAGATGGGACAGGTGGGGAGGAACCCAGTACTTC. Amino acids: CASRWDRWGGTQYF.

The rearrangement joins TRBV9 to TRBJ2-2; 9 bases map to TRBD2. V lost 4 bases to trimming and J lost 1 base; unmatched junction nucleotides: 8. Germline loops: CDR1 SGDLS, CDR2 YYNGEE. The CDR3 loop spans 17 amino acids. The CDR3 loop reads CASSPLAGGGNTGELFF. The CDR3 DNA sequence: TGTGCCAGCAGCCCTCTTGCGGGAGGGGGGAACACCGGGGAGCTGTTTTTT.

The chain employs TRBV19 and TRBJ1-5, with 8 bases identical to TRBD1. The CDR3 spans 15 residues. The V and J ends lost 5 bases and 5 bases, in that order; junction bases with no gene match: 8. CDR1 and CDR2 (germline): LNHDA, SQIVND (reference sequence). The CDR3 spells CASSPWGTGHQPQHF. The CDR3 nucleotides are TGTGCCAGTAGTCCTTGGGGGACAGGCCATCAGCCCCAGCATTTT.

The gene calls are TRBV29-1 and TRBJ2-7; 8 bases line up with TRBD1. The trim removed 6 bases at V and 1 base at J, leaving 5 bases unmatched. This CDR3 region has 13 residues. Germline V gene sequence: CDR1 SQVTM, CDR2 ANQGSEA. Here the CDR3 reads CSVLGQGSYEQYF. The CDR3 DNA sequence: TGCAGCGTGCTCGGACAGGGATCCTACGAGCAGTACTTC.

The rearrangement uses TRBV6-6 and TRBJ2-2, with 9 nucleotides matching TRBD1. CDR1 is MNHNY and CDR2 is SVGAGI in the germline V gene (reference sequence). The J segment lost 5 bases and the V segment lost 3 bases, leaving 4 bases of the junction unmatched. This CDR3 is 15 amino acids long. The CDR3 DNA reads TGTGCCAGCAGTTATTGGACAGGGGAAACCGGGGAGCTGTTTTTT. Its protein product is CASSYWTGETGELFF.

The gene calls are TRBV6-5 and TRBJ2-5; D is unresolved. The CDR3 runs to 13 residues. CDR1 and CDR2 from the germline V gene are MNHEY and SVGAGI. The V end was cut by 2 bases, the J end by 2 bases, with 6 bases between. CDR3 sequence reads: CASSYELQETQYF. CDR3 in DNA: TGTGCCAGCAGTTACGAACTTCAAGAGACCCAGTACTTC.

CDR3 coding DNA: TGTGCCACCAGCAGAGACGCAGGGGGCTGGGAGACCCAGTACTTC. Protein sequence: CATSRDAGGWETQYF. The J gene is TRBJ2-5, the V gene TRBV15; 8 bases line up with TRBD1. From germline, CDR1 is LNHNV and CDR2 YYDKDF (reference sequence). This CDR3 spans 15 amino acids. The ends lost 0 bases at V and 5 bases at J; junction bases unmatched: 5.